Following are 27 T cell receptor beta chains from one sample sequenced in a study of T cell responses to AZD1222 COVID-19 vaccine. The data were produced by immunoSEQ multiplex PCR, yet TCRdb's version contains in-frame clones alone and is incomplete. The table records about 110,000 clones, around 90% of them present only once. The specimen comprised peripheral blood, sampled on day 0 of AZD1222 vaccination. The receptor source for this set is an adult in good health.

CDR3 sequence reads: CAGTRGVYEQYF. The CDR3 DNA is TGTGCCGGGACCCGGGGGGTATACGAGCAGTACTTC. The chain couples TRBV30 to TRBJ2-7; 7 positions agree with TRBD2. The ends lost 8 bases at V and 4 bases at J; junction bases unmatched: 8. Germline values: CDR1 GTSNPN, CDR2 SVGIG (reference sequence). The CDR3 length is 12 residues.

This rearrangement joins TRBV5-1 to TRBJ1-2, with D perhaps TRBD1 (5 bases). The CDR3 has 14 amino acids. V was pared by 0 bases and J by 6 bases, with 12 bases between. Germline V gene sequence: CDR1 SGHRS, CDR2 YFSETQ. CDR3: CASSLEVEGHGYTF. The CDR3 DNA is TGCGCCAGCAGCTTGGAAGTGGAGGGGCATGGCTACACCTTC.

J is TRBJ1-6 and V is TRBV19, with D hard to call. V lost 2 bases, J lost 0 bases, and 8 bases lay in between. The CDR3 is 16 residues long. The V gene's germline CDR1 is LNHDA and CDR2 SQIVND (reference sequence). The CDR3 bases are TGTGCCAGTAGTATATTGTCCGTCTCCTATAATTCACCCCTCCACTTT. Its protein product is CASSILSVSYNSPLHF.

The rearrangement uses TRBV5-1 and TRBJ2-2; 10 bases map to TRBD2. The trim removed 4 bases at V and 5 bases at J, leaving 8 bases unmatched. The CDR3 consists of 16 residues. The V gene's germline CDR1 is SGHRS and CDR2 YFSETQ. The CDR3 DNA follows: TGCGCCAGCAGCCCCAGGACTAGCGGTGGGACCGGGGAGCTGTTTTTT. It is translated as CASSPRTSGGTGELFF.

The chain uses TRBV29-1 and TRBJ2-1; no clear D gene. Trimming took 4 bases from V and 5 from J, leaving 6 bases between them. CDR3 length equals 11 residues. CDR1 and CDR2 from the germline V gene are SQVTM and ANQGSEA. CDR3 DNA: TGCAGCGTTGCCCTCGACAATGAGCAGTTCTTC. It codes for CSVALDNEQFF.

The chain uses TRBV9 and TRBJ2-1; D is perhaps TRBD2 (6 bases). The germline V gene encodes CDR1 SGDLS and CDR2 YYNGEE. The CDR3 has 15 amino acids. Trimming pared 0 bases from V and 6 bases from J, leaving 13 bases between. This CDR3 reads CASSVELATGNEQFF. Written as DNA, the CDR3 is TGTGCCAGCAGCGTAGAGCTAGCGACGGGCAATGAGCAGTTCTTC.

This clone was seen just once. This chain connects TRBV5-1 to TRBJ2-7; 7 positions agree with TRBD1. The germline gives CDR1 SGHRS, CDR2 YFSETQ. CDR3 size: 14 residues. V was pared by 0 bases and J by 3 bases, with 3 bases of the junction left unmatched. The CDR3 reads CASSLDRGVYEQYF. Here the CDR3 DNA reads TGCGCCAGCAGCTTGGACAGGGGAGTCTACGAGCAGTACTTC.

The chain recombines TRBV19 with TRBJ1-1; unclear D gene. V lost 4 bases and J lost 3, with 9 bases in between. The CDR3 sequence is 13 residues long. Germline CDR1 reads LNHDA; CDR2 reads SQIVND (reference sequence). CDR3 DNA sequence: TGTGCCAGTAGTACTGTCGGATACACTGAAGCTTTCTTT. It is translated as CASSTVGYTEAFF.

The chain joins TRBV3-1 (or the pseudogene TRBV3-2) to TRBJ2-3; D ambiguous. The CDR3 sequence is 12 residues long. Per germline, CDR1 LGHDT and CDR2 YNNKEL (reference sequence). The germline V and J ends were trimmed by 4 bases and 1 base, with 3 bases remaining between them. In nucleotides, the CDR3 is TGTGCCAGCAGCCGGGGCACAGATACGCAGTATTTT. It encodes CASSRGTDTQYF.

The chain employs TRBV3-1 (or the pseudogene TRBV3-2) and TRBJ1-1, with D perhaps TRBD1 (5 bases). Germline lookup yields CDR1 LGHDT and CDR2 YNNKEL (reference sequence). The CDR3 length is 11 residues. Trimming cost V 6 bases and J 6 bases, with 8 bases left between them. The CDR3 loop is CASRRGSEAFF. CDR3 sequence (DNA): TGTGCCAGCAGGAGGGGATCTGAAGCTTTCTTT.

The chain recombines TRBV4-1 with TRBJ1-4; maybe TRBD1 (5 bases). Germline V gene lookup returns CDR1 MGHRA and CDR2 YSYEKL. V lost 3 bases, J lost 7 bases, and 27 bases lay in between. This CDR3 contains 19 residues. The CDR3 DNA reads as TGCGCCAGCAGCCAGTCGTCCAGGGTTCGTTGGGGCCCTCCTGAAAAACTGTTTTTT. This sequence encodes CASSQSSRVRWGPPEKLFF.

The chain combines TRBV2 with TRBJ1-2; D is uncertain. The CDR3 is 17 amino acids. V lost 3 bases, J lost 0 bases, and 17 bases lay in between. Per germline, CDR1 SNHLY and CDR2 FYNNEI. CDR3 coding DNA: TGTGCCAGCAGTGATTTTTTAATTGGCCAGACTAACTATGGCTACACCTTC. Its translation: CASSDFLIGQTNYGYTF.

The genes are TRBV29-1 and TRBJ2-1; 8 nucleotides match TRBD2. Germline trimming cut 7 bases from V and 4 bases from J; bases unmatched to any gene: 3. The CDR3 consists of 12 residues. Germline V gene data show CDR1 as SQVTM and CDR2 as ANQGSEA. This CDR3 is CSGLAQYNEQFF. CDR3 nucleotide sequence: TGCAGCGGACTAGCGCAATACAATGAGCAGTTCTTC.

This clone was seen more than once but under ten times. The gene calls are TRBV24-1 and TRBJ2-2, with 14 bases identical to TRBD2. Trimming removed 5 bases from V and 6 bases from J; junction bases left unmatched: 7. This CDR3 spans 17 amino acids. Germline-derived CDR1 and CDR2 are KGHDR and SFDVKD. This CDR3 reads CATSAPRLAGGPGELFF. CDR3 coding DNA: TGTGCCACCAGTGCCCCGCGACTAGCGGGAGGGCCCGGGGAGCTGTTTTTT.

The chain couples TRBV5-1 to TRBJ2-7; possibly TRBD2 for D (6 bases). CDR1 and CDR2 (germline): SGHRS, YFSETQ. Trimming stripped 2 bases from V and 3 bases from J, with 15 bases between. This CDR3 has 15 residues. CDR3: CASSLYSAGNYEQYF. The CDR3 coding sequence is TGCGCCAGCAGCTTATATAGTGCGGGGAACTACGAGCAGTACTTC.

This rearrangement joins TRBV18 to TRBJ1-1; D call uncertain. Germline values: CDR1 KGHSH, CDR2 LQKENI. CDR3 length: 15 residues. V lost 5 bases, J lost 4 bases, and 17 bases lay in between. CDR3: CASSGTSGVGTEAFF. The CDR3 DNA reads as TGTGCCAGCTCAGGAACCTCAGGAGTAGGCACTGAAGCTTTCTTT.

This clone was observed a handful of times. The chain is built from TRBV5-8 and TRBJ1-5; D might be TRBD1 (5 bases). The CDR3 totals 14 residues. From germline, CDR1 is SGHTS and CDR2 YDEGEE. V was clipped by 4 bases and J by 3 bases, with 11 bases between them. CDR3 residues: CASSPGTLNQPQHF. CDR3 nucleotides: TGTGCCAGCAGCCCGGGGACTCTCAATCAGCCCCAGCATTTT.

V and J are TRBV18 and TRBJ1-2, with TRBD1 as a possible D gene (5 bases). V shed 2 bases and J shed 3 bases, with 16 bases lying between them. Germline V gives CDR1 KGHSH, CDR2 LQKENI. The CDR3 extends over 16 amino acids. The CDR3, as DNA: TGTGCCAGCTCACCAAGGGCAGGGTTTGACGACTATGGCTACACCTTC. It yields the protein CASSPRAGFDDYGYTF.

The gene calls are TRBV6-4 and TRBJ1-6; D not certain. Germline V gene data show CDR1 as MRHNA and CDR2 as SNTAGT. This CDR3 is built from 14 residues. V lost 6 bases and J lost 8, with 14 bases in between. CDR3 amino acids: CASSQNSFHSPLHF. The CDR3 DNA is TGTGCCAGCAGCCAAAACAGCTTCCATTCACCCCTCCACTTT.

This sequence joins TRBV28 and TRBJ2-7; tentatively, D is TRBD1 or TRBD2 (5 bases each). Per germline, CDR1 MDHEN and CDR2 SYDVKM. The ends were cut back, 7 bases at V and 9 bases at J, with 16 bases in the middle. This CDR3 is built from 12 residues. In DNA form, the CDR3 reads TGTGCCAGCACGGGGCCTCGAGGTGCGCAGTACTTC. Translated, it gives CASTGPRGAQYF. Looking up the rest from reference TRBV28 and TRBJ2-7 gives the full variable domain: DVKVTQSSRYLVKRTGEKVFLECVQDMDHENMFWYRQDPGLGLRLIYFSYDVKMKEKGDIPEGYSVSREKKERFSLILESASTNQTSMYLCASTGPRGAQYFGPGTRLTVT.

This sequence joins TRBV18 and TRBJ1-2, with D unresolved. The germline V and J ends were trimmed by 2 bases and 8 bases, with 18 bases remaining between them. The CDR3 is 15 residues long. From germline, CDR1 is KGHSH and CDR2 LQKENI. CDR3 loop: CASSPNRGGREGYTF. In nucleotides, the CDR3 is TGTGCCAGCTCACCAAACCGCGGCGGCCGGGAAGGCTACACCTTC.

The rearrangement links TRBV3-1 (or the pseudogene TRBV3-2) to TRBJ1-3; no firm D call. In germline, CDR1 is LGHDT, CDR2 YNNKEL (reference sequence). This CDR3 is 16 amino acids long. Trimming shortened V by 1 base and J by 5 bases, and 15 bases separated the two germline ends. For the CDR3, the DNA is TGTGCCAGCAGCCAAGTCAGAGTTGGGAAGCGAAACACCATATATTTT. Protein product: CASSQVRVGKRNTIYF.

This chain connects TRBV7-6 to TRBJ2-1; possible D gene TRBD1, 5 bases. CDR3 size: 14 residues. In germline, CDR1 is SGHVS, CDR2 FNYEAQ. The ends were cut back, 5 bases at V and 5 bases at J, with 13 bases in the middle. CDR3: CASSAFKGHNEQFF. In DNA form, the CDR3 reads TGTGCCAGCAGCGCCTTTAAGGGGCACAATGAGCAGTTCTTC.

The chain carries TRBV19 and TRBJ1-1, with D possibly being TRBD1 (6 bases). The CDR3 sequence is 16 residues long. Germline V gene sequence: CDR1 LNHDA, CDR2 SQIVND (reference sequence). V dropped 5 bases and J dropped 0 bases, with 16 bases sitting between them. CDR3 DNA: TGTGCCAGTAGTCTGATGACAGGCAGATTGAACACTGAAGCTTTCTTT. Encoded protein: CASSLMTGRLNTEAFF.

The genes are TRBV28 and TRBJ1-1; D is unresolved. CDR1 is MDHEN and CDR2 is SYDVKM in the germline V gene. Deletions cut 4 bases from V and 11 bases from J, with 14 bases between. The CDR3 length is 12 residues. This CDR3 reads CASSSRPFGAFF. The CDR3 DNA follows: TGTGCCAGCAGTTCGCGGCCTTTTGGGGCTTTCTTT. Drawing the rest from reference TRBV28 and TRBJ1-1, the complete variable domain is DVKVTQSSRYLVKRTGEKVFLECVQDMDHENMFWYRQDPGLGLRLIYFSYDVKMKEKGDIPEGYSVSREKKERFSLILESASTNQTSMYLCASSSRPFGAFFGQGTRLTVV.

The table lists this clone with a count of one. The CDR3 bases are TGTGCCAGCAGTTCCTCGGGGGACGAGCAGTACTTC. Translating it yields CASSSSGDEQYF. The rearrangement links TRBV6-6 to TRBJ2-7; D possibly corresponds to TRBD2 (6 bases). CDR3 length equals 12 residues. Germline V CDR1 and CDR2: MNHNY, SVGAGI (reference sequence). Trimming stripped 4 bases from V and 5 bases from J, with 9 bases between.

The genes are TRBV3-1 (or the pseudogene TRBV3-2) and TRBJ1-2, with D tentatively TRBD1 (6 bases). Between the trimmed V and J ends, which lost 4 bases and 0 bases, there was a span of 18 bases. The length of the CDR3 is 17 residues. Germline-derived CDR1 and CDR2 are LGHDT and YNNKEL (reference sequence). CDR3 in amino acids: CASSRLGQGTTNYGYTF. The CDR3 coding sequence is TGTGCCAGCAGCCGTCTTGGTCAGGGGACGACTAACTATGGCTACACCTTC.